These T cell receptor beta chains were read from a single sample in a study of cytomegalovirus exposure and HLA in healthy donors. This table comes from immunoSEQ multiplex PCR, and its TCRdb copy is limited to in-frame clones, with some not included. The sample consists of about 100,000 clones, 9.5% to 13% of them appearing once. Sequenced: PBMCs. The source is a man between 40 and 49 years old in good health and CMV-seropositive. CDR3s include the opening cysteine and the closing phenylalanine or tryptophan. The D gene is left open where the match is weak. Size is stated for part of the rows, as once, few or many counts, or as a class when the clone is expanded.

few	TRBD1	TRBJ1-1	TRBV4-2	TGTGCCAGCAGCAAAGGGGACAGTGGGGGATCCATGAACACTGAAGCTTTCTTT	CASSKGDSGGSMNTEAFF
.	TRBD2	TRBJ2-5	TRBV2	TGTGCCAGCAGGGGGGCGGGAGGGTTGTTGGAGACCCAGTACTTC	CASRGAGGLLETQYF
few	.	TRBJ1-5	TRBV15	TGTGCCACCAGCAGAGAAGGGGGGGGGCGCAATCAGCCCCAGCATTTT	CATSREGGGRNQPQHF
few	TRBD2	TRBJ2-3	TRBV6-5	TGTGCCAGCAGTTACACCGCGGGAGGAACAGATACGCAGTATTTT	CASSYTAGGTDTQYF
.	.	TRBJ2-2	TRBV9	TGTGCCAGCAGCGTAGCCCTCCGCGGGGAGCTGTTTTTT	CASSVALRGELFF
.	TRBD1	TRBJ2-7	TRBV7-8	TGTGCCAGCAGCTTAGCGGTGGTGCAGGGGGCGCGGGTCGAGCAGTACTTC	CASSLAVVQGARVEQYF
.	.	TRBJ2-2	TRBV4-1	TGCGCCAGCAGCCAAGAACAAAACACCGGGGAGCTGTTTTTT	CASSQEQNTGELFF
few	TRBD2	TRBJ2-1	TRBV4-2	TGTGCCAGCAGCCAAGACCTTAGCGGGAGCCGCAATGAGCAGTTCTTC	CASSQDLSGSRNEQFF
.	.	TRBJ2-7	TRBV7-3	TGTGCCAGCAGCTCCTCCAAGGGGTACGAGCAGTACTTC	CASSSSKGYEQYF
few	.	TRBJ2-5	TRBV5-6	TGTGCCAGCAGCTTGGGTAGCGTACAAGAGACCCAGTACTTC	CASSLGSVQETQYF
few	TRBD1	TRBJ1-1	TRBV10-3	TGTGCCATCAGTGGACAGGGGGGGGCTTCGACTGAAGCTTTCTTT	CAISGQGGASTEAFF
.	TRBD2	TRBJ2-1	TRBV7-2	TGTGCCAGCAGCTTAGGGGTAGCGGGAGGGAATGAGCAGTTCTTC	CASSLGVAGGNEQFF
.	.	TRBJ2-7	TRBV6-5	TGTGCCAGCAGTTACTCTCCGGCGGCGAGAACCTACGAGCAGTACTTC	CASSYSPAARTYEQYF
.	.	TRBJ2-1	TRBV27	TGTGCCAGGACAGGTCCTCTCTTTTACAATGAGCAGTTCTTC	CARTGPLFYNEQFF
.	.	TRBJ2-5	TRBV9	TGTGCCAGCAGCGTGCAGGGTGCACAAGAGACCCAGTACTTC	CASSVQGAQETQYF
.	.	TRBJ2-5	TRBV6-5	TGTGCCAGCAGTGACCTGGGCCTCCAAGAGACCCAGTACTTC	CASSDLGLQETQYF
.	.	TRBJ2-2	TRBV11-3	TGTGCCAGCAGCCTGCGGGGACGAACCGGGGAGCTGTTTTTT	CASSLRGRTGELFF
.	.	TRBJ1-5	TRBV2	TGTGCCAGCAGGGGCAGGGGTCAGCCCCAGCATTTT	CASRGRGQPQHF
.	TRBD1	TRBJ1-4	TRBV6-5	TGTGCCAGCAGCCGCCCCTCGGACAGGGGGGGAAAACTGTTTTTT	CASSRPSDRGGKLFF
few	TRBD2	TRBJ2-1	TRBV5-6	TGTGCCAGCAGCCGGGGGACTAGCGGTTACAATGAGCAGTTCTTC	CASSRGTSGYNEQFF
few	.	TRBJ1-2	TRBV2	TGTGCCAGCAGTGAACTATATGGCTACACCTTC	CASSELYGYTF
.	.	TRBJ2-7	TRBV9	TGTGCCAGCAGCGTAGAGGGGGGGGCGGCCTCCTACGAGCAGTACTTC	CASSVEGGAASYEQYF
few	.	TRBJ2-1	TRBV7-8	TGTGCCAGCAGCTTGGGAGCGGTCCTCTACAATGAGCAGTTCTTC	CASSLGAVLYNEQFF
.	TRBD1	TRBJ2-2	TRBV4-1	TGCGCCAGCAGCCAAGGGACAGGGTGGAACACCGGGGAGCTGTTTTTT	CASSQGTGWNTGELFF